The present entry profiles one T cell receptor (beta chain) with its context. In its sample, this clonotype was seen many times. Its antigen is unknown. Base-call qualities are not available, and no considerably larger clone is one nucleotide away. The data were obtained in a study of T cells in Graves' hyperthyroidism and ophthalmopathy (dated by TCRdb to between 2017 and 2020). A note on the overall study: Peripheral blood was collected at initial diagnosis, before any treatment. TCR V-J signatures able to tell the groups apart were searched for in a discovery cohort of approximately 95 patients, of whom more than 40 had Graves' ophthalmopathy and around 57 had stable Graves' hyperthyroidism. Prospective prediction of ophthalmopathy was tested in an independent validation cohort consisting of roughly 19 hyperthyroidism patients and more than 15 patients who later progressed to ophthalmopathy. For training and testing, the 100 or so patients in the discovery cohort were randomly divided in a 7:3 ratio. In addition, the study compared T-cell repertoires in thyroid tissue and in blood from over 5 Graves' hyperthyroidism patients. Once sampling was done, hyperthyroidism patients were given methimazole at a starting dose of 30 mg daily, whereas ophthalmopathy patients were given high-dose intravenous methylprednisolone. The paper describes TCR Vbeta CDR3 sequencing of 135 peripheral blood samples, made up of around 41 ophthalmopathy patients, over 70 hyperthyroidism patients and 17 progressor patients.

Moderately to severely active disease, a Clinical Activity Score of at least 3, a NOSPECS grade of at least 4, and a duration under 3 months were present in ophthalmopathy patients. The study excluded patients with uncontrolled infections, other autoimmune diseases, pregnancy or lactation. Diagnoses were based on clinical symptoms, serum thyroxine and TRAb, thyroid ultrasound and orbital computed tomography. Ficoll-Paque density gradient centrifugation was used to isolate PBMCs from around 10 ml of fresh peripheral blood. Trizol reagent was used to extract total RNA, and RNA quality was then checked on an Agilent 2100 Bioanalyzer. TCR beta CDR3 regions were amplified from RNA transcripts. A first-round RT-PCR of the TCR CDR3 used the HTBI primer set with the Qiagen OneStep RT-PCR kit. Libraries were constructed in a second round of multiplex PCR, after which size selection and purification were performed. Libraries were sequenced paired-end with 100 bp reads on an Illumina HiSeq2000. Per the authors' processing: SOAPnuke was used to process the raw data, with reads discarded if the reads contained adapters or uncalled bases, had a mean Phred below 15, or lacked an exact constant-primer or identifier match. COPE v1.2.5 was used to merge high-quality paired reads, and clonotypes were defined as unique nucleotide sequences. MiTCR v1.1 was used to align clonotypes to the IMGT TRBV, TRBD and TRBJ reference segments. The analysis was restricted to V-J combinations with a frequency above 0.0001, which together covered 98% to 99.2% of the repertoires. The TCS score was defined as the ratio of F50 (clonal expansion) to E x V (chaos), calculated using BLOSUM62-based TCRdist between CDR3 peptides within each V-J. Welch's t-statistics and random forest reduced some 510 V-J features to roughly 13, which were used in a naive Bayes classifier (R e1071). TCRdb's own reprocessing of the public reads used fastp at Q25 and MiXCR and kept productive beta chains. Rows merge per CDR3 protein into single entries with the most common DNA and genes. The V and J calls follow TCRdb's processing rather than the paper's. Across this sample there are fewer than 700,000 distinct CDR3 sequences, with approximately 17% seen only once. Roughly 15% of the sample rests with the top ten.

General study outcomes and caveats: In validation, progression to ophthalmopathy was predicted by the model with nearly 71% sensitivity and 72.22% specificity, a median of roughly 6 months before onset. A 13 V-J signature model separated ophthalmopathy from stable hyperthyroidism, with roughly 88% sensitivity and roughly 84% specificity in cross-validation and 80%/75% in testing. Sample size was not statistically predetermined, and blinding of investigators to group allocation was not performed. Most expanded thyroid clonotypes (frequency above 0.001) were also found in blood, which suggests that blood repertoires may mirror thyroid immune responses.

CDR1 and CDR2 were assigned from the germline V gene as SNHLY and FYNNEI. V was cut back by 0 bases and J by 5 bases, leaving a gap of 14 bases between them. CDR3 length: 16 amino acids, cysteine to phenylalanine. The CDR3 DNA has 48 bases and is translated from base 1. This sequence was found in a woman aged 18-29 years with Graves' ophthalmopathy. The sequenced material came from blood. The chain is encoded by TRBV2 joined to TRBJ2-4; the D assignment is uncertain and may be TRBD1 or TRBD2, with 6 bases supporting each. The nucleotide sequence is TGTGCCAGCAGTGAAGCGGGGGGCGCAAATGAAAACATTCAGTACTTC. Its amino acids are CASSEAGGANENIQYF.